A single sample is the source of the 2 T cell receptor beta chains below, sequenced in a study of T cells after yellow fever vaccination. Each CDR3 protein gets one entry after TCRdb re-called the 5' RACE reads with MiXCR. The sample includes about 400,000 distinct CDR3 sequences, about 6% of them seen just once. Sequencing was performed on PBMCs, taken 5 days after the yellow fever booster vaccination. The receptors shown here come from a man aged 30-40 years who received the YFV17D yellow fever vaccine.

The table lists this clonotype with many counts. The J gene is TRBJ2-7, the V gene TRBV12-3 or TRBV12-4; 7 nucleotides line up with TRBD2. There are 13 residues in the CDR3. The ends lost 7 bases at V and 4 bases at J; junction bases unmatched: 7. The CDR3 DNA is TGTGCCAGCACCTCAGCGGGATTATACGAGCAGTACTTC. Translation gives CASTSAGLYEQYF.

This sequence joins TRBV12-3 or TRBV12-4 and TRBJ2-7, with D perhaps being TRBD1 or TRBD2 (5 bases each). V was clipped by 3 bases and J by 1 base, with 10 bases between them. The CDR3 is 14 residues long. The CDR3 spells CASSFGTESYEQYF. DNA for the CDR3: TGTGCCAGCAGTTTTGGGACGGAATCCTACGAGCAGTACTTC.